Reported below is one T cell receptor (beta chain). The sample belongs to a study of cytomegalovirus exposure and HLA in healthy donors. CDR3 length: 16 residues. Trimming removed 4 bases from V and 0 bases from J; junction bases left unmatched: 5. CDR1 is SGHDT, CDR2 YYEEEE, per germline. Primers for the PCR totalled 60 Vbeta and 13 Jbeta. Method: immunoSEQ multiplex PCR; TCRdb's copy keeps in-frame clones and lacks some. The sample yields about 150,000 clones, about 64% seen once. Input material: PBMCs. The rearrangement uses TRBV5-6 and TRBJ2-1; TRBD2 agrees at 9 bases. The receptor comes from a woman between 40 and 50 years old in good health and CMV-seronegative. CDR3 residues: CASSHSGGGSYNEQFF. CDR3 coding DNA: TGTGCCAGCAGCCATAGCGGGGGCGGCTCCTACAATGAGCAGTTCTTC.